The present T cell receptor (beta chain) was sequenced within a study of neurological immune-mediated disorders. Study-wide points: Multiple sclerosis, the disease with the least TCR clonal expansion, fell below healthy controls, whereas HTLV-1-associated myelopathy showed the most.

This clonotype has a count of ten or more. Its antigen is unidentified. MiXCR, applied by TCRdb to the 5' RACE reads, yields one record per CDR3 protein. The sample has tens of thousands of distinct CDR3 sequences; roughly 4.4% are singletons. PBMCs numbering 2 million and stored at -80 C yielded the unsorted libraries. CDR3 length: 15 amino acids. Trimming shortened V by 3 bases and J by 5 bases, and 17 bases separated the two germline ends. Germline V CDR1 and CDR2: SGHRS, YFSETQ. What was sequenced was PBMCs. This chain links TRBV5-1 with TRBJ1-1; no firm D call. The sequence was obtained from an older woman with multiple sclerosis. CDR3 protein: CASSWLQSGRTEAFF. In DNA, the CDR3 is TGCGCCAGCAGCTGGTTACAGTCGGGTAGAACTGAAGCTTTCTTT.